This is a list of T cell receptor beta chains from one sample in a study of shared clonotypes between healthy human individuals. Clones were sequenced by immunoSEQ multiplex PCR, and TCRdb holds only the in-frame ones, with some missing. This table has around 1,900,000 clones, roughly 95% appearing once. Sequencing was carried out using naive CD8+ T cells from PBMCs. Every receptor here comes from a man between 18 and 35 years old in good health. Some clones in this sample may be carry-over from other donors' samples. The CDR3 runs from the conserved cysteine through the conserved F or W. A D gene is named only where the DNA matches it firmly. A clone size is listed for some rows: how often the clone was seen (once, few, many), or a class if it is expanded.

cdr3_aa	cdr3_nt	v_call	d_call	j_call	clone_size
CASQSRAGNEQFF	TGTGCCAGCCAGAGTCGGGCAGGGAATGAGCAGTTCTTC	TRBV11-2	-	TRBJ2-1	-
CATSVGPGRRGPYNEQFF	TGTGCCACCAGCGTAGGCCCCGGAAGGAGGGGCCCTTACAATGAGCAGTTCTTC	TRBV15	-	TRBJ2-1	-
CASSQDSSGRALGNEQFF	TGCGCCAGCAGCCAAGATTCTAGCGGGAGGGCCCTCGGGAATGAGCAGTTCTTC	TRBV4-1	TRBD2	TRBJ2-1	once
CSVVAGGEQYF	TGCAGCGTTGTCGCAGGGGGCGAGCAGTACTTC	TRBV29-1	TRBD1	TRBJ2-7	-
CASSPVAIQHEQFF	TGTGCCAGCAGCCCAGTTGCCATTCAGCATGAGCAGTTCTTC	TRBV6-5	-	TRBJ2-1	-
CASSVGGGGGEKLFF	TGTGCCAGCAGCGTAGGTGGGGGCGGAGGTGAAAAACTGTTTTTT	TRBV9	-	TRBJ1-4	-
CASSLTGAYEQYF	TGCGCCAGCAGCTTAACAGGGGCTTACGAGCAGTACTTC	TRBV5-1	TRBD1	TRBJ2-7	-
CASSINMGEGFQETQYF	TGTGCCAGTAGTATCAATATGGGGGAGGGGTTCCAAGAGACCCAGTACTTC	TRBV19	TRBD2	TRBJ2-5	-
CASGYQGWTGELFF	TGTGCCAGCGGCTACCAGGGATGGACCGGGGAGCTGTTTTTT	TRBV28	-	TRBJ2-2	-
CASSESNRDPTQYF	TGCGCCAGCAGTGAGTCGAACCGGGACCCTACGCAGTATTTT	TRBV10-1	-	TRBJ2-3	-
CASSQNRGLETQYF	TGTGCCAGCAGCCAAAACAGGGGACTGGAGACCCAGTACTTC	TRBV7-9	-	TRBJ2-5	once
CASSARTGWETQYF	TGTGCCAGCAGTGCCCGGACAGGCTGGGAGACCCAGTACTTC	TRBV6-1	TRBD1	TRBJ2-5	-
CAIEDRTNGNTIYF	TGTGCCATTGAGGACAGAACCAATGGAAACACCATATATTTT	TRBV10-3	-	TRBJ1-3	once
CANGRGNEQFF	TGTGCCAACGGACGGGGCAATGAGCAGTTCTTC	TRBV2	-	TRBJ2-1	-
CASSLVASGRVKHEQFF	TGCGCCAGCAGCTTGGTGGCTAGCGGGAGGGTAAAACATGAGCAGTTCTTC	TRBV5-1	TRBD2	TRBJ2-1	-
CASSQDISGTEWGWLQDEQYF	TGCGCCAGCAGCCAAGATATAAGCGGAACCGAGTGGGGTTGGTTGCAGGACGAGCAGTACTTC	TRBV4-1	-	TRBJ2-7	-
CASSLGTGGEQFF	TGTGCCAGCAGCTTAGGGACCGGAGGTGAGCAGTTCTTC	TRBV13	-	TRBJ2-1	-
CASSGARLYGYTF	TGTGCCAGTAGCGGAGCCAGACTCTATGGCTACACCTTC	TRBV19	-	TRBJ1-2	-
CASSLFSLNYGYTF	TGTGCCAGCAGCTTGTTCAGCTTAAACTATGGCTACACCTTC	TRBV5-8	-	TRBJ1-2	-
CASSSYYEQYF	TGTGCCAGCAGCTCTTACTACGAGCAGTACTTC	TRBV7-9	-	TRBJ2-7	-
CSAPPTDTQYF	TGCAGTGCCCCCCCCACAGATACGCAGTATTTT	TRBV20-1	-	TRBJ2-3	-
CASSLAGREAASYEQYF	TGTGCCAGCAGCTTAGCAGGCCGGGAAGCCGCTTCTTACGAGCAGTACTTC	TRBV7-8	-	TRBJ2-7	-
CSVDGRGSTYNEQFF	TGCAGCGTTGACGGGCGGGGAAGTACCTACAATGAGCAGTTCTTC	TRBV29-1	-	TRBJ2-1	-
CASSWLATDTQYF	TGTGCCAGCAGTTGGCTAGCAACAGATACGCAGTATTTT	TRBV27	-	TRBJ2-3	-
CASSQDRPVATNEKLFF	TGTGCCAGCAGCCAAGATCGACCAGTTGCAACTAATGAAAAACTGTTTTTT	TRBV4-2	-	TRBJ1-4	-
CASSLRAGAYNEQFF	TGTGCCAGTAGCTTAAGAGCGGGAGCCTACAATGAGCAGTTCTTC	TRBV19	TRBD2	TRBJ2-1	-
CASSAGGSFSYEQYF	TGTGCCAGCAGCGCCGGGGGATCCTTCTCCTACGAGCAGTACTTC	TRBV9	-	TRBJ2-7	-
CASGNGVYNEQFF	TGTGCCAGCGGTAACGGGGTTTACAATGAGCAGTTCTTC	TRBV7-3	-	TRBJ2-1	few
CASSATSGTPDTQYF	TGTGCCAGCAGCGCGACTAGCGGGACCCCAGATACGCAGTATTTT	TRBV9	TRBD2	TRBJ2-3	-
CASSGLAGVTDTQYF	TGTGCCAGCAGTGGACTAGCGGGAGTAACAGATACGCAGTATTTT	TRBV28	TRBD2	TRBJ2-3	-
CASSPRTGLNQPQHF	TGTGCCAGCAGCCCAAGGACAGGGCTCAATCAGCCCCAGCATTTT	TRBV7-2	TRBD1	TRBJ1-5	-